This section outlines one TCR beta chain sequence together with its context. Its binding antigen is unknown. Nothing much larger sits one base from this clone, and base qualities are not available. The V and J ends are trimmed by 0 bases and 9 bases, leaving 11 bases between them. Reading the germline V gene (reference sequence) gives CDR1 MNHEY and CDR2 SMNVEV. The CDR3 contains 13 residues, cysteine and phenylalanine counted. The read is trimmed to its CDR3 DNA, 39 bases read in frame from base 1. The data were taken from a study of human T cells and chemical hapten exposure (dated by TCRdb to the early 2020s). Concerning the study at large: Libraries were combined into a pool for sequencing, and differences in TCR yield between samples came mainly from small differences in library volumes within the pool. The study tracked peripheral blood TCR repertoire changes in vivo during primary and secondary sensitization to the hapten diphenylcyclopropenone (DPC) in alopecia patients. For every blood RNA sample, sequencing covered both the TCR alpha and TCR beta chains.

Points the paper makes about the study in general: After repeated subsampling, the strength of the expansion versus patch-test correlation and the threshold at which it became significant changed. DPC sensitization did not change the number of TCRs with a frequency above 1 in 1000, and there was no evidence of changes in global repertoire structure.

Total RNA was extracted from unfractionated whole blood that had been collected in Tempus Blood RNA tubes. Roughly five healthy volunteers were used as TCR sequencing controls and were bled at day 0, 2 weeks and 6 weeks. The method was 5' RACE. The instrument given in TCRdb is Illumina MiSeq. During library preparation, unique molecular identifiers were attached to individual cDNA molecules so that TCRs could be counted quantitatively and reproducibly. Per the original workflow: Samples had a median of about 96,000 TCRs, with a range from roughly 23,224 to 750,000. The Decombinator software suite was used to annotate the V, J and CDR3 of the TCR reads. To make PS versus PT1 abundance plots, every sample was subsampled to the same number of TCRs (28,000). TCRs were defined as expanded if absent before sensitization and observed at least eight times at the 2-week time point. TCRdb handled the public reads itself, with Q25 trimming in fastp and clone calling in MiXCR, and kept productive beta chains. Merged by CDR3 protein, the rows form single entries marked with the most common genes and DNA. Clone size and V and J calls follow TCRdb, not the original study. The sample data list approximately 80,000 distinct CDR3 sequences, and more than 15% of these were observed just once. About 6.8% of the sample goes to the ten largest clones.

This chain joins TRBV27 to TRBJ2-5; the D region possibly corresponds to TRBD2 (6 bases align). This clonotype was obtained from a female donor in good health. In nucleotides, the sequence is TGTGCCAGCAGTTTATCGCCCCCGGGGGCCCAGTACTTC. Its amino acids are CASSLSPPGAQYF.